These 20 T cell receptor beta chains were all obtained from the same sample, sequenced in a study of identifying expanded T cells in peripheral blood. Sequencing used immunoSEQ multiplex PCR; TCRdb keeps in-frame clones, though not all of them. The table lists roughly 56,000 clones, about 80% of them singletons. The sample was blood. The source is a person between 18 and 69 years old in good health.

This chain links TRBV7-9 with TRBJ2-3; weak D call: TRBD1 (6 bases). The CDR3 has 17 residues. Trimming took off 3 bases at V and 2 bases at J, with 18 bases between the two ends. Germline CDR1 SEHNR, CDR2 FQNEAQ (reference sequence). CDR3 loop: CASSFIPTGFPTDTQYF. The CDR3 DNA sequence: TGTGCCAGCAGCTTCATCCCTACAGGGTTCCCCACAGATACGCAGTATTTT.

This chain connects TRBV5-1 to TRBJ1-3; D ambiguous. Germline CDR1 and CDR2: SGHRS and YFSETQ. The CDR3 totals 15 residues. V was trimmed by 0 bases and J by 0 bases, leaving 7 bases between them. The CDR3 loop is CASSLDGNSGNTIYF. CDR3 sequence (DNA): TGCGCCAGCAGCTTGGATGGGAACTCTGGAAACACCATATATTTT.

The chain joins TRBV18 to TRBJ2-5; possibly TRBD2 for D (5 bases). The CDR3 length is 13 residues. Trimming cost V 3 bases and J 4 bases, with 9 bases left between them. The germline V gene has CDR1 KGHSH and CDR2 LQKENI. The CDR3 loop reads CASSPGILETQYF. The CDR3 nucleotides read TGTGCCAGCTCACCCGGGATCTTAGAGACCCAGTACTTC.

Only one count was recorded for this clone. The J gene is TRBJ2-5, the V gene TRBV4-2; 14 bases are a match to TRBD2. J gave up 4 bases and V 4 bases, and 5 bases lay outside the gene matches. This CDR3 region has 16 residues. Germline V gives CDR1 LGHNA, CDR2 YNFKEQ. The CDR3 nucleotides are TGTGCCAGCAGCCCGGGACTAGCGGGGGACCGAGAGACCCAGTACTTC. Translation gives CASSPGLAGDRETQYF.

The rearrangement links TRBV28 to TRBJ2-7; D not resolved. This CDR3 spans 15 amino acids. Germline CDR1 and CDR2: MDHEN and SYDVKM. Between the trimmed V and J ends, which lost 5 bases and 3 bases, there was a span of 17 bases. The CDR3 is CASSPPTTANYEQYF. CDR3 bases: TGTGCCAGCAGTCCCCCGACCACAGCGAACTACGAGCAGTACTTC.

V is TRBV6-4 and J is TRBJ2-3, with D possibly TRBD2 on 6 matching bases. The germline gives CDR1 MRHNA, CDR2 SNTAGT. The CDR3 is 15 amino acids. V lost 0 bases and J lost 4, with 11 bases in between. In DNA form, the CDR3 reads TGTGCCAGCAGTGACTCAGGAGGGAGCGCAGATACGCAGTATTTT. It yields the protein CASSDSGGSADTQYF.

The gene calls are TRBV6-4 and TRBJ1-1, with D perhaps matching TRBD1 (5 bases). The CDR3 is 13 residues long. Germline V lookup: CDR1 MRHNA, CDR2 SNTAGT. Trimming took 2 bases from V and 2 from J, leaving 6 bases between them. CDR3 residues: CASSDRDNTEAFF. In DNA, the CDR3 is TGTGCCAGCAGTGACCGGGACAACACTGAAGCTTTCTTT.

V is TRBV6-5 and J is TRBJ2-5, with 9 bases matching TRBD1. The CDR3 is made up of 14 amino acids. The V and J ends lost 8 bases and 1 base, in that order; junction bases with no gene match: 5. Per germline, CDR1 MNHEY and CDR2 SVGAGI. In nucleotides, the CDR3 is TGTGCCAGCCGAGGGACAGGGATCCAAGAGACCCAGTACTTC. The encoded protein is CASRGTGIQETQYF.

The chain couples TRBV19 to TRBJ2-7, with 7 nucleotides matching TRBD1. The V and J ends lost 6 bases and 4 bases, in that order; junction bases with no gene match: 12. In germline, CDR1 is LNHDA, CDR2 SQIVND (reference sequence). This CDR3 contains 15 residues. The CDR3 nucleotides are TGTGCCAGTAGCCCCACAGGGGCAAGTTTTTACGAGCAGTACGTC. Translation gives CASSPTGASFYEQYV.

V and J are TRBV5-1 and TRBJ2-2, with D maybe TRBD2 (6 bases). The V gene lost 0 bases and the J gene lost 6 bases, with 9 bases spanning the gap. This CDR3 is 14 amino acids long. Germline CDR1 is SGHRS and CDR2 is YFSETQ. CDR3 residues: CASSLALAPGELFF. CDR3 coding DNA: TGCGCCAGCAGCTTGGCTCTAGCGCCCGGGGAGCTGTTTTTT.

This clone has only one observation. The rearrangement uses TRBV5-4 and TRBJ2-1; D call uncertain. V lost 0 bases to trimming and J lost 10 bases, with 5 bases between them. The CDR3 spans 11 residues. Germline-derived CDR1 and CDR2 are SGHNT and YYREEE (reference sequence). The chain's CDR3 is CASSLAWEQFF. The CDR3 nucleotides are TGTGCCAGCAGCTTGGCGTGGGAGCAGTTCTTC.

The V and J genes are TRBV7-6 and TRBJ1-1; unclear D gene. The V end lost 1 base, the J end lost 3 bases, and 9 bases lay between the germline ends. Per germline, CDR1 SGHVS and CDR2 FNYEAQ. This CDR3 comprises 14 residues. The CDR3 DNA follows: TGTGCCAGCAGCTTAGTACAATCGGACACTGAAGCTTTCTTT. It codes for CASSLVQSDTEAFF. The full variable domain, in which reference TRBV7-6 and TRBJ1-1 provide the parts outside the CDR3, is GAGVSQSPRYKVTKRGQDVALRCDPISGHVSLYWYRQALGQGPEFLTYFNYEAQQDKSGLPNDRFSAERPEGSISTLTIQRTEQRDSAMYRCASSLVQSDTEAFFGQGTRLTVV.

V usage is TRBV7-3 and J usage is TRBJ2-6; D not certain. V was cut by 1 base and J by 2 bases, with 3 bases left in between. The CDR3 is 14 residues long. Germline CDR1 SGHTA, CDR2 FQGTGA. The DNA of the CDR3 is TGTGCCAGCAGCTTAATTCCTGGGGCCAACGTCCTGACTTTC. Amino acids: CASSLIPGANVLTF.

The V call is TRBV5-4, the J call TRBJ1-1, with TRBD1 matching 7 bases. Unmatched junction bases numbered 3, after V lost 3 bases and J lost 4 bases. This CDR3 is 13 amino acids long. Per germline, CDR1 SGHNT and CDR2 YYREEE (reference sequence). The CDR3 reads CASSSGGTTEAFF. In DNA form, the CDR3 reads TGTGCCAGCAGCTCAGGGGGGACCACTGAAGCTTTCTTT. The complete variable domain, with remaining parts taken from reference TRBV5-4 and TRBJ1-1, reads ETGVTQSPTHLIKTRGQQVTLRCSSQSGHNTVSWYQQALGQGPQFIFQYYREEENGRGNFPPRFSGLQFPNYSSELNVNALELDDSALYLCASSSGGTTEAFFGQGTRLTVV.

V gene TRBV7-2 combines with J gene TRBJ2-7; 8 bases match TRBD2. The CDR3 sequence is 15 residues long. The V and J ends lost 5 bases and 0 bases, in that order; junction bases with no gene match: 6. From germline, CDR1 is SGHTA and CDR2 FQGNSA. Written as DNA, the CDR3 is TGTGCCAGCAGCGTTAGCGGGGTGAGCTCCTACGAGCAGTACTTC. It codes for CASSVSGVSSYEQYF.

This clone has more than one count but fewer than ten. This rearrangement joins TRBV14 to TRBJ2-1, with TRBD1 identical over 8 bases. Trimming cost V 3 bases and J 1 base; bases outside gene matches: 5. There are 16 residues in the CDR3. Germline assignment: CDR1 SGHDN and CDR2 FVKESK. The chain's CDR3 is CASSHLGDRSYNEQFF. CDR3 coding DNA: TGTGCCAGCAGCCACCTGGGGGACAGGTCCTACAATGAGCAGTTCTTC.

The chain employs TRBV2 and TRBJ1-1; D uncertain. The germline CDR1 and CDR2 sequences are SNHLY and FYNNEI. Trimming removed 4 bases at V and 1 base at J, with 10 bases between. This CDR3 is 14 amino acids long. The CDR3 DNA reads TGTGCCAGCAGTGCAATATCGGCGAACACTGAAGCTTTCTTT. Translation: CASSAISANTEAFF.

The J gene is TRBJ2-3, the V gene TRBV30; D possibly corresponds to TRBD2 (7 bases). Germline V gene lookup returns CDR1 GTSNPN and CDR2 SVGIG (reference sequence). This CDR3 is 14 amino acids long. V lost 0 bases and J lost 5, with 12 bases in between. The CDR3 here is CAWSVGGQVDTQYF. As DNA, the CDR3 is TGTGCCTGGAGTGTCGGGGGGCAGGTAGATACGCAGTATTTT.

V usage is TRBV5-8 and J usage is TRBJ1-4; 11 nucleotides line up with TRBD1. Per germline, CDR1 SGHTS and CDR2 YDEGEE. The CDR3 runs to 13 residues. V was pared by 4 bases and J by 8 bases, with 1 base of the junction left unmatched. DNA for the CDR3: TGTGCCAGCAGCAGGGACAGGGGGGAAAAACTGTTTTTT. Amino acids: CASSRDRGEKLFF.

This chain connects TRBV7-8 to TRBJ2-7; D may be TRBD1 or TRBD2 (5 bases each). V gave up 1 base and J gave up 0 bases, with 16 bases separating them. The CDR3 length is 17 residues. From germline, CDR1 is SGHVS and CDR2 FQNEAQ. As DNA, the CDR3 is TGTGCCAGCAGCTTAGTCGGGGCAGGTCGAAGCTCCTACGAGCAGTACGTC. Translation: CASSLVGAGRSSYEQYV.